The TCR beta chain described here comes from a study of T cells in Graves' hyperthyroidism and ophthalmopathy. This clonotype was recorded a few times. Duration under 3 months, a NOSPECS grade of at least 4, and a Clinical Activity Score of at least 3 characterized the ophthalmopathy patients. The germline V gene encodes CDR1 SGHTA and CDR2 FQGNSA. The junction had 8 bases not matched to a gene; V was cut back by 10 bases and J by 3 bases. CDR3 length: 14 amino acids. Amplification of TCR beta CDR3 regions used RNA as the template. The primer set for the first-round RT-PCR of the TCR CDR3 was HTBI. TCRdb ran MiXCR on the multiplex PCR reads and lists one entry per CDR3 protein. Counted here are 490,000 or so distinct CDR3 sequences, around a fifth occurring once; the ten biggest clones make up 49%.

Sequenced input: blood. J is TRBJ1-4 and V is TRBV7-2; TRBD1 matches 7 bases. This TCR derives from a woman in her 70s with Graves' ophthalmopathy. The CDR3 nucleotides read TGTGCCATCCGAACAGGGGCATCTAATGAAAAACTGTTTTTT. It codes for CAIRTGASNEKLFF.